The clone carrying this T cell receptor beta chain was observed at least ten times. The antigen is undetermined. After removal of 1 base from V and 5 bases from J, the junction contained 1 base not matched to a gene. Germline V gene sequence: CDR1 LGHDT, CDR2 YNNKEL (reference sequence). This CDR3 has 14 amino acids. The data stem from a study of metastatic and nonmetastatic thyroid tumors. About the study: For malignant and benign thyroid patients, tumor or nodule tissue and blood were the sources whose repertoires were compared. Findings of the study overall: Reportedly, malignant thyroid tumors had significantly higher TCR beta diversity than benign nodules, in blood and tumor.

None of the patients had undergone any treatment ahead of thyroid surgery. MiXCR was used by TCRdb to re-call the PCR reads. The data contain roughly 25,000 clones, approximately 15% of them singletons. What was sequenced was blood. V and J are TRBV3-1 and TRBJ1-2; 10 bases match TRBD1. The clonotype was recovered from a female donor with papillary thyroid cancer or a benign thyroid nodule (not recorded which). Some clones in this sample may be carry-over from other donors' samples. In nucleotides, the CDR3 is TGTGCCAGCAGCCAAGGGGGACAGGGGTATGGCTACACCTTC. It codes for CASSQGGQGYGYTF.